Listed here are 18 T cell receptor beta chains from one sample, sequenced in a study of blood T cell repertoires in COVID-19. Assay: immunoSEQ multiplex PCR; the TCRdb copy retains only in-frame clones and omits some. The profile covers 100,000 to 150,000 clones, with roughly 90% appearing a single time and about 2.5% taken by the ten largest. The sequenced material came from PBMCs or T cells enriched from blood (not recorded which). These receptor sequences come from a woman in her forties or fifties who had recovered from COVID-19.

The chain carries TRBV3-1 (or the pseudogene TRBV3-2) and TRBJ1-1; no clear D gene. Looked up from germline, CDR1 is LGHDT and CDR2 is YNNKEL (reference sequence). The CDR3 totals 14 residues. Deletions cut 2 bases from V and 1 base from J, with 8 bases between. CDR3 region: CASSQNSGNTEAFF. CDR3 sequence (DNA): TGTGCCAGCAGCCAAAATTCGGGGAACACTGAAGCTTTCTTT.

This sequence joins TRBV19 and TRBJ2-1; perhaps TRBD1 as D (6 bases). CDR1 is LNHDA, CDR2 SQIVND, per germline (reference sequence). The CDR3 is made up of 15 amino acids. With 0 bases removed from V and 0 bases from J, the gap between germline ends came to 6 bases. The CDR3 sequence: CASSIEGASYNEQFF. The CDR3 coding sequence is TGTGCCAGTAGTATAGAGGGGGCCTCCTACAATGAGCAGTTCTTC.

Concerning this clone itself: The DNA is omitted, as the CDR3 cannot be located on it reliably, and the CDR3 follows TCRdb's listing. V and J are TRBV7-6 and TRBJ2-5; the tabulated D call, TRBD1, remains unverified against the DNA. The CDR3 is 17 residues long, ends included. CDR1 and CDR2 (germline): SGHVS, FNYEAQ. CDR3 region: CASSFGSGQGAWETQYF.

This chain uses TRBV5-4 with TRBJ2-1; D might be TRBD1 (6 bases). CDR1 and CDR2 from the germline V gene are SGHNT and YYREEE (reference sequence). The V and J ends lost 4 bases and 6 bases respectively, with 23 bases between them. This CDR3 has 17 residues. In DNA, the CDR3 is TGTGCCAGCAGCCCCGGGACACGTCCCTTAACGCCCAATGAGCAGTTCTTC. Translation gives CASSPGTRPLTPNEQFF.

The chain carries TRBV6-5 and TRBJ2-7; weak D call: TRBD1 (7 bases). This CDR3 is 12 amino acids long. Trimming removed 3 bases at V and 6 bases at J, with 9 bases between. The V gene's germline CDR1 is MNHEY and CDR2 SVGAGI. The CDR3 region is CASSYQGGEQYF. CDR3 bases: TGTGCCAGCAGTTATCAGGGGGGCGAGCAGTACTTC.

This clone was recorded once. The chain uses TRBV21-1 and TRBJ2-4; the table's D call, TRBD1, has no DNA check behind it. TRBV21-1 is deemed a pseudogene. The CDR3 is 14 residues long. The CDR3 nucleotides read TGTGCCAGCGCGGGCAGGGGAGCCAAAAACATTCAGTACTTC. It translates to CASAGRGAKNIQYF.

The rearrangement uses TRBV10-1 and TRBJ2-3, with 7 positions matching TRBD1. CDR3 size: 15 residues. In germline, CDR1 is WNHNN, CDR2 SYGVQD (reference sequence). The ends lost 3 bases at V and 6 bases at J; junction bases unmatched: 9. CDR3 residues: CASSEGTGAMDTQYF. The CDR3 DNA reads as TGCGCCAGCAGTGAAGGTACAGGGGCGATGGATACGCAGTATTTT.

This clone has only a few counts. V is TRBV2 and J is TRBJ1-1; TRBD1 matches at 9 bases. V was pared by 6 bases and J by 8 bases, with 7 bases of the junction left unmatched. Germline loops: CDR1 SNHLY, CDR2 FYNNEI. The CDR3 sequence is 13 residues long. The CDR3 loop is CASSQQGAEEAFF. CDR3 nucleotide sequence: TGTGCCAGCAGCCAACAGGGGGCTGAGGAAGCTTTCTTT. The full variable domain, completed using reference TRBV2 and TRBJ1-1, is EPEVTQTPSHQVTQMGQEVILRCVPISNHLYFYWYRQILGQKVEFLVSFYNNEISEKSEIFDDQFSVERPDGSNFTLKIRSTKLEDSAMYFCASSQQGAEEAFFGQGTRLTVV.

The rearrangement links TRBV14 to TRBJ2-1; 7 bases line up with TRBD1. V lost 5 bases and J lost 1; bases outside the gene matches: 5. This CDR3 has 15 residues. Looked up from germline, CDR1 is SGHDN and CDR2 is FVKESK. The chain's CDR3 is CASSIQGSSYNEQFF. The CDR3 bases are TGTGCCAGCAGCATACAGGGGAGTTCCTACAATGAGCAGTTCTTC.

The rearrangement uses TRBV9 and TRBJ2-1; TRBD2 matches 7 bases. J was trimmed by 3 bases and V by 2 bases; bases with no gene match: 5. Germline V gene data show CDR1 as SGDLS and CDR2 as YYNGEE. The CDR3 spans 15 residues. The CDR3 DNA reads TGTGCCAGCAGCGTCGGCGGGGGAAACTACAATGAGCAGTTCTTC. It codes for CASSVGGGNYNEQFF.

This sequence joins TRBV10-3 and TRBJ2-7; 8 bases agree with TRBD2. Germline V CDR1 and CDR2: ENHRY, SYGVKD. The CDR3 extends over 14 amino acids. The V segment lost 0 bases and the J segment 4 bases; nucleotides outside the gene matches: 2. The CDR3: CAISESSGEYEQYF. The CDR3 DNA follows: TGTGCCATCAGTGAGTCTAGCGGGGAATACGAGCAGTACTTC.

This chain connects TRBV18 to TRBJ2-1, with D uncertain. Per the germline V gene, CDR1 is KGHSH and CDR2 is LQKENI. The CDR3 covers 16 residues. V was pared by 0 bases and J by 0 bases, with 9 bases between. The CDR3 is CASSPPRLSSYNEQFF. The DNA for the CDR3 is TGTGCCAGCTCACCACCGAGGCTTAGCTCCTACAATGAGCAGTTCTTC.

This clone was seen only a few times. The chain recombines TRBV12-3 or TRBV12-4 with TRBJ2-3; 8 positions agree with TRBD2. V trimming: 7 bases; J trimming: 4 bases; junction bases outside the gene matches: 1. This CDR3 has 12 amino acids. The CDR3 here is CASIGGADTQYF. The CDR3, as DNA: TGTGCCAGCATCGGGGGGGCAGATACGCAGTATTTT.

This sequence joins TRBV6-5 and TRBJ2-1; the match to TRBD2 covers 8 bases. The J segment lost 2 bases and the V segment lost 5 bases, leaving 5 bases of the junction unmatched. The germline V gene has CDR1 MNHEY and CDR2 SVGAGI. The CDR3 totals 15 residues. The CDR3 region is CASSLSGGPYNEQFF. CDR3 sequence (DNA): TGTGCCAGCAGTCTAAGCGGGGGCCCCTACAATGAGCAGTTCTTC.

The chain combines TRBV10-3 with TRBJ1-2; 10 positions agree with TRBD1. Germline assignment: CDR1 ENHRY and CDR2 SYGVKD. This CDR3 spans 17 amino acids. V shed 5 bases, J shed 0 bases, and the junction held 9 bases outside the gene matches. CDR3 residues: CAISLRDRGNSNYGYTF. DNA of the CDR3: TGTGCCATCAGTCTCCGGGACAGGGGTAATTCTAACTATGGCTACACCTTC.

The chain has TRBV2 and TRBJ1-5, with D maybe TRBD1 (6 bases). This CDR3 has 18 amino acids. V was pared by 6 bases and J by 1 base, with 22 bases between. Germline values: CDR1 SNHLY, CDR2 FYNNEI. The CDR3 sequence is CASRAGGAEQASNQPQHF. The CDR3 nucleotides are TGTGCCAGCAGGGCCGGGGGGGCAGAGCAAGCAAGCAATCAGCCCCAGCATTTT.

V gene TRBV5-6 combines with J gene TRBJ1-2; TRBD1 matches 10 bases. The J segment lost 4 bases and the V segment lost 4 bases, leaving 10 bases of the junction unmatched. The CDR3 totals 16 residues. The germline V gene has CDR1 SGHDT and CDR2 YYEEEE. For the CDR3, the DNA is TGTGCCAGCAGCCCCTGGACAGGGGGAAGTATCTATGGCTACACCTTC. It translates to CASSPWTGGSIYGYTF.

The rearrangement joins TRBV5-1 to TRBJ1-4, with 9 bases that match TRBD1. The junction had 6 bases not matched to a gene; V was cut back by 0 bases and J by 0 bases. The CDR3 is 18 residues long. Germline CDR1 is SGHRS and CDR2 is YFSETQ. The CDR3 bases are TGCGCCAGCAGCTTGGTGGCGACAGGGGGTACAACTAATGAAAAACTGTTTTTT. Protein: CASSLVATGGTTNEKLFF.